The entry below gives a single T cell receptor beta chain sequence along with its context. The target antigen is unknown. These data belong to a study of OX40 agonist ivuxolimab in advanced cancers. For the study at large: Hepatocellular carcinoma, melanoma, renal cell or head and neck cancer was diagnosed in the dose-escalation patients.

TCRdb's copy holds only in-frame clones and misses some; the assay was immunoSEQ multiplex PCR. The sample carries 45,000 to 50,000 clones, roughly 91% recorded once. Overall study results and limits: More expanded clones were seen, on average, in CD8+ T cells than in CD4+. Specificity for antigen went undetermined in the expanded peripheral T cells.

CDR1 and CDR2 (germline): MDHEN, SYDVKM. The V end was cut by 3 bases, the J end by 5 bases, with 16 bases between. The CDR3 is 15 residues long. A history of autoimmune disease or systemic immunosuppression excluded patients. Sequences were derived from CD4+ or CD8+ T cells sorted from blood, sampled in a trial of the OX40 agonist ivuxolimab. The chain joins TRBV28 to TRBJ2-5, with D possibly TRBD2 on 6 matching bases. This TCR came from an adult with an advanced solid tumor such as melanoma, head and neck, liver or kidney cancer. CDR3 residues: CASSLINAEGETQYF. The CDR3 coding sequence is TGTGCCAGCAGTTTGATTAACGCGGAGGGGGAGACCCAGTACTTC.